Each of the 24 T cell receptor beta chains below was sequenced from the same sample in a study of shared clonotypes between healthy human individuals. TCRdb's copy holds only in-frame clones and misses some; the assay was immunoSEQ multiplex PCR. The sample has about 520,000 clones, around 95% seen once; the top ten hold about 0.068%. Sequenced: naive CD4+ T cells sorted from blood. Described subset: CD45RA+ positively selected. All receptors derive from a woman aged 25 to 39 in good health.

The chain carries TRBV30 and TRBJ1-3; the match to TRBD1 covers 9 bases. Germline V lookup: CDR1 GTSNPN, CDR2 SVGIG (reference sequence). The J segment lost 4 bases and the V segment lost 0 bases, leaving 7 bases of the junction unmatched. This CDR3 region has 16 residues. The CDR3 spells CAWSVGTGWGGNTIYF. The DNA for the CDR3 is TGTGCCTGGAGTGTAGGGACAGGGTGGGGAGGAAACACCATATATTTT.

The genes are TRBV18 and TRBJ2-3; tentative D call: TRBD2 (6 bases). With 4 bases removed from V and 0 bases from J, the gap between germline ends came to 11 bases. In germline, CDR1 is KGHSH, CDR2 LQKENI. This CDR3 contains 15 residues. CDR3 residues: CASSHREPSTDTQYF. The CDR3, as DNA: TGTGCCAGCTCACACCGGGAGCCGAGCACAGATACGCAGTATTTT.

The rearrangement uses TRBV7-9 and TRBJ2-6; D could derive from TRBD1 or TRBD2 (6 bases each). Trimming removed 5 bases at V and 0 bases at J, with 17 bases between. There are 18 residues in the CDR3. Germline V gives CDR1 SEHNR, CDR2 FQNEAQ (reference sequence). CDR3 region: CASSPMGGGHSGANVLTF. The CDR3 DNA sequence: TGTGCCAGCAGCCCCATGGGGGGCGGCCACTCTGGGGCCAACGTCCTGACTTTC.

The J gene is TRBJ2-5, the V gene TRBV7-9; TRBD2 aligns across 9 bases. Germline CDR1 reads SEHNR; CDR2 reads FQNEAQ (reference sequence). The V and J ends lost 0 bases and 5 bases, in that order; junction bases with no gene match: 4. CDR3 size: 15 residues. Here the CDR3 reads CASSLASGRRETQYF. The DNA for the CDR3 is TGTGCCAGCAGCTTAGCTAGCGGGAGACGGGAGACCCAGTACTTC.

This clone has just one count. The chain recombines TRBV11-2 with TRBJ2-5; TRBD1 aligns across 8 bases. V dropped 5 bases and J dropped 2; count of bases not matched to a gene: 4. This CDR3 is 14 amino acids long. The germline V gene has CDR1 SGHAT and CDR2 FQNNGV. CDR3 DNA: TGTGCCAGCAGCACCTGGACAGGGCAAGAGACCCAGTACTTC. It translates to CASSTWTGQETQYF.

V usage is TRBV2 and J usage is TRBJ2-7; 8 bases agree with TRBD1. V dropped 8 bases and J dropped 5; count of bases not matched to a gene: 11. The length of the CDR3 is 14 residues. Germline CDR1 is SNHLY and CDR2 is FYNNEI. CDR3 coding DNA: TGTGCCAGCTATGAACTTTCGACAGGGGACGAGCAGTACTTC. Its protein product is CASYELSTGDEQYF.

The chain joins TRBV6-5 to TRBJ2-2; the match to TRBD2 covers 9 bases. V was clipped by 0 bases and J by 6 bases; unmatched bases: 2. In germline, CDR1 is MNHEY, CDR2 SVGAGI. CDR3 length: 15 amino acids. CDR3 sequence (DNA): TGTGCCAGCAGTTACTCGGGACTAGCCGCCGGGGAGCTGTTTTTT. It is translated as CASSYSGLAAGELFF.

The chain employs TRBV7-6 and TRBJ1-1, with 8 bases aligning to TRBD1. In germline, CDR1 is SGHVS, CDR2 FNYEAQ. The CDR3 covers 14 residues. J lost 4 bases, V lost 3 bases, and 4 bases had no gene match. The CDR3 spells CASSFGTGVTEAFF. The CDR3 DNA reads as TGTGCCAGCAGCTTTGGGACAGGAGTCACTGAAGCTTTCTTT.

The rearrangement links TRBV4-2 to TRBJ1-2; 7 bases agree with TRBD1. The trim removed 1 base at V and 0 bases at J, leaving 11 bases unmatched. In germline, CDR1 is LGHNA, CDR2 YNFKEQ. This CDR3 region has 18 residues. The CDR3 sequence: CASSQVFGRDRANYGYTF. The CDR3 DNA is TGTGCCAGCAGCCAAGTGTTCGGCCGGGACAGAGCTAACTATGGCTACACCTTC.

This chain uses TRBV30 with TRBJ1-2; D call uncertain. The CDR3 totals 13 residues. The germline CDR1 and CDR2 sequences are GTSNPN and SVGIG (reference sequence). V was shortened by 3 bases and J by 4 bases, with 12 bases between the two germline ends. CDR3 nucleotide sequence: TGTGCCTGGAGCCCCGGGTTGGGCTATGGCTACACCTTC. As protein: CAWSPGLGYGYTF. Filled out from reference TRBV30 and TRBJ1-2, the complete variable domain reads SQTIHQWPATLVQPVGSPLSLECTVEGTSNPNLYWYRQAAGRGLQLLFYSVGIGQISSEVPQNLSASRPQDRQFILSSKKLLLSDSGFYLCAWSPGLGYGYTFGSGTRLTVV.

The chain recombines TRBV29-1 with TRBJ2-3; D is perhaps TRBD1 (6 bases). This CDR3 has 14 amino acids. The germline V and J ends were trimmed by 7 bases and 4 bases, with 18 bases remaining between them. Germline V gives CDR1 SQVTM, CDR2 ANQGSEA. Here the CDR3 DNA reads TGCAGCGGGGAGATGACAGGAGGCGCAGATACGCAGTATTTT. Amino acid sequence: CSGEMTGGADTQYF.

The CDR3 DNA reads as TGTGCCAGCAGGGTCCTCTACCAAGAGACCCAGTACTTC. Its protein is CASRVLYQETQYF. V gene TRBV5-6 combines with J gene TRBJ2-5; D is unclear. Germline V gene sequence: CDR1 SGHDT, CDR2 YYEEEE. The CDR3 is 13 amino acids. V dropped 5 bases and J dropped 0 bases, with 8 bases sitting between them.

In this sample, this clone turned up once. The chain has TRBV2 and TRBJ1-2; no firm D call. This CDR3 is built from 13 residues. Trimming removed 5 bases from V and 5 bases from J, with 12 bases in between. From germline, CDR1 is SNHLY and CDR2 FYNNEI. The CDR3 nucleotides read TGTGCCAGCAGTAGACACGGGTATTATGGCTACACCTTC. This encodes CASSRHGYYGYTF.

The chain links TRBV2 to TRBJ1-1; D call uncertain. This CDR3 spans 13 amino acids. CDR1 and CDR2 (germline): SNHLY, FYNNEI. Trimming removed 6 bases from V and 3 bases from J, with 11 bases in between. DNA of the CDR3: TGTGCCAGCAGGAAGGACGGGGACACTGAAGCTTTCTTT. Amino acid sequence: CASRKDGDTEAFF.

V is TRBV30 and J is TRBJ1-5; D may be TRBD1 (5 bases). Germline CDR1 and CDR2: GTSNPN and SVGIG (reference sequence). This CDR3 region has 15 residues. Trimming stripped 4 bases from V and 4 bases from J, with 17 bases between. The CDR3 nucleotides are TGTGCCTGGAATAGGGAGGGGATTAGTAATCAGCCCCAGCATTTT. It yields the protein CAWNREGISNQPQHF.

This sequence joins TRBV19 and TRBJ2-1; no firm D call. This CDR3 spans 13 amino acids. V lost 2 bases and J 7 bases, leaving 9 bases between the germline ends. Per the germline V gene, CDR1 is LNHDA and CDR2 is SQIVND (reference sequence). CDR3: CASSISLGNEQFF. The CDR3 DNA follows: TGTGCCAGTAGTATAAGTTTGGGGAATGAGCAGTTCTTC.

J is TRBJ2-5 and V is TRBV28; the D gene could be TRBD1 or TRBD2 (5 bases each). Between the trimmed V and J ends, which lost 5 bases and 5 bases, there was a span of 15 bases. Germline V gene lookup returns CDR1 MDHEN and CDR2 SYDVKM. The CDR3 has 14 amino acids. As DNA, the CDR3 is TGTGCCAGCAGTGGCCGGGACCGCGAGGAGACCCAGTACTTC. Its protein is CASSGRDREETQYF.

The chain is built from TRBV6-6 and TRBJ1-3; perhaps TRBD1 as D (5 bases). The CDR3 is 14 residues long. The ends were cut back, 10 bases at V and 0 bases at J, with 13 bases in the middle. CDR1 MNHNY and CDR2 SVGAGI come from the germline V gene (reference sequence). The DNA of the CDR3 is TGTGCCACCTCCCAGGGCACCTCTGGAAACACCATATATTTT. Amino acid sequence: CATSQGTSGNTIYF.

This sequence joins TRBV5-1 and TRBJ2-2; 11 positions agree with TRBD2. The V gene's germline CDR1 is SGHRS and CDR2 YFSETQ. Unmatched junction bases numbered 10, after V lost 6 bases and J lost 0 bases. The CDR3 consists of 18 residues. The CDR3 DNA reads TGCGCCAGCATTTCGTCCGGGACTAGCGGTCCGAACACCGGGGAGCTGTTTTTT. Protein: CASISSGTSGPNTGELFF. Looking up the rest from reference TRBV5-1 and TRBJ2-2 gives the full variable domain: KAGVTQTPRYLIKTRGQQVTLSCSPISGHRSVSWYQQTPGQGLQFLFEYFSETQRNKGNFPGRFSGRQFSNSRSEMNVSTLELGDSALYLCASISSGTSGPNTGELFFGEGSRLTVL.

The gene calls are TRBV19 and TRBJ2-5; TRBD2 matches 10 bases. Trimming cost V 7 bases and J 4 bases; bases outside gene matches: 3. Germline-derived CDR1 and CDR2 are LNHDA and SQIVND (reference sequence). The CDR3 contains 13 residues. The CDR3 nucleotides read TGTGCCAGTACTAGCGGGAGAGGAGAGACCCAGTACTTC. Translation: CASTSGRGETQYF.

This chain joins TRBV5-1 and TRBJ2-2, with D hard to call. V was shortened by 1 base and J by 8 bases, with 9 bases between the two germline ends. Germline lookup yields CDR1 SGHRS and CDR2 YFSETQ. This CDR3 comprises 13 residues. The CDR3 region is CASSLLDAGELFF. CDR3 DNA sequence: TGCGCCAGCAGCTTGTTGGATGCGGGGGAGCTGTTTTTT.

The CDR3 nucleotides read TGTGCCATCAGTGAGTCAGGGAGGGACGAGCAGTACTTC. It encodes CAISESGRDEQYF. This chain connects TRBV10-3 to TRBJ2-7; 7 bases line up with TRBD2. The CDR3 runs to 13 residues. CDR1 and CDR2 (germline): ENHRY, SYGVKD. With V trimmed by 0 bases and J by 5 bases, 1 base remained unmatched.

The chain joins TRBV29-1 to TRBJ2-3; 10 bases line up with TRBD2. Trimming at V came to 1 base and at J to 2 bases, leaving 3 bases not matched to a gene. The CDR3 has 15 amino acids. The V gene's germline CDR1 is SQVTM and CDR2 ANQGSEA. This CDR3 reads CSVEASGRATDTQYF. The CDR3 DNA reads as TGCAGCGTTGAAGCCAGCGGGAGGGCCACAGATACGCAGTATTTT.

This chain links TRBV19 with TRBJ1-2, with D maybe TRBD1 (5 bases). Per germline, CDR1 LNHDA and CDR2 SQIVND (reference sequence). The CDR3 contains 16 residues. Trimming pared 5 bases from V and 0 bases from J, leaving 16 bases between. The CDR3 nucleotides are TGTGCCAGTAGTGGAGGGTCGGGGACTGCTAACTATGGCTACACCTTC. This gives the protein CASSGGSGTANYGYTF.